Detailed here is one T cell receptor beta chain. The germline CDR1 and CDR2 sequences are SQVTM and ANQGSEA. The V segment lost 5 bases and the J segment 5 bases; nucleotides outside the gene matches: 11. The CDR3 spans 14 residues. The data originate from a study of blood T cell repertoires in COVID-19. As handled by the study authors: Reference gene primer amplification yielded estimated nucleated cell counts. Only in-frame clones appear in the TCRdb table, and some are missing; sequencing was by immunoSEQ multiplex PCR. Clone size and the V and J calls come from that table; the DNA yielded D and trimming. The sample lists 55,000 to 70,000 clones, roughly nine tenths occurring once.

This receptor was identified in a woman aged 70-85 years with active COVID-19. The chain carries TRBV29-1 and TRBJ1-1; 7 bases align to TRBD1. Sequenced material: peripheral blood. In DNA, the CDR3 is TGCAGCGTTCGCCCCTTGGAGACAGGGACTGAAGCTTTCTTT. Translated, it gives CSVRPLETGTEAFF. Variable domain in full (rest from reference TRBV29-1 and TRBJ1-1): SAVISQKPSRDICQRGTSLTIQCQVDSQVTMMFWYRQQPGQSLTLIATANQGSEATYESGFVIDKFPISRPNLTFSTLTVSNMSPEDSSIYLCSVRPLETGTEAFFGQGTRLTVV.